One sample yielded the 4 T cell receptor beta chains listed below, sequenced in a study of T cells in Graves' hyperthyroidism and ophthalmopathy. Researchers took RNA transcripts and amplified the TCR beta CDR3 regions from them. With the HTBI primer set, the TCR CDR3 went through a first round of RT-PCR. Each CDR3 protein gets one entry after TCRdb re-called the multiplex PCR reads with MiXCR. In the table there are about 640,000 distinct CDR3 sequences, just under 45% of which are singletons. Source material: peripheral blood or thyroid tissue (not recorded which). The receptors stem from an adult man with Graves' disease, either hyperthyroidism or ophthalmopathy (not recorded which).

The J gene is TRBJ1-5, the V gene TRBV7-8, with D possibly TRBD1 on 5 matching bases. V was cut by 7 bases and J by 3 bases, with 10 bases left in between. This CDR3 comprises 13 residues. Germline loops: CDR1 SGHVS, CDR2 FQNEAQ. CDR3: CASTPTDNQPQHF. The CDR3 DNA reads TGTGCCAGCACCCCGACAGACAATCAGCCCCAGCATTTT. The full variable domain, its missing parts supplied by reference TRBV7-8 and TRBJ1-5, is GAGVSQSPRYKVAKRGQDVALRCDPISGHVSLFWYQQALGQGPEFLTYFQNEAQLDKSGLPSDRFFAERPEGSVSTLKIQRTQQEDSAVYLCASTPTDNQPQHFGDGTRLSIL.

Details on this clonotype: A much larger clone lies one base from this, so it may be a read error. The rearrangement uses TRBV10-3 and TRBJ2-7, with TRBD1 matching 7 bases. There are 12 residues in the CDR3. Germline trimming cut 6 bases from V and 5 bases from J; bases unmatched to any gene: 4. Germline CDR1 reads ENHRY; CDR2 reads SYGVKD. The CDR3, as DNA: TGTGCCATCAGCAGGGACAGCCACGAGCAGTACTTC. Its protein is CAISRDSHEQYF.

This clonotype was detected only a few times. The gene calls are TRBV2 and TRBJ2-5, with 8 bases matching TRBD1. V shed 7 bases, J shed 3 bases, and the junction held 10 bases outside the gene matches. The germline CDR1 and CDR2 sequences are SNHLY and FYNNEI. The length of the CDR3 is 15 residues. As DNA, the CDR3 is TGTGCCAGCAAAGACAGGGGAAGGGATGAAGAGACCCAGTACTTC. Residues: CASKDRGRDEETQYF.

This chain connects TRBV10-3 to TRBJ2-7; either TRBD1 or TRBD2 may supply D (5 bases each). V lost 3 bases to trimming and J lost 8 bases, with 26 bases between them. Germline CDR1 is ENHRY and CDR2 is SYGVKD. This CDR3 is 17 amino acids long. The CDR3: CAISENSGTVSQPQQYF. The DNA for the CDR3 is TGTGCCATCAGTGAAAACAGTGGGACGGTAAGCCAGCCCCAGCAGTACTTC.